This T cell receptor (beta chain) was documented in a study of shared clonotypes between healthy human individuals. Whole-study results and caveats: Donor scarcity curtailed the genetic and exposure-history diversity represented herein.

In the authors' methods: Junction-only immunoSEQ data arrived without quality scores, meaning filtering differed. Using immunoSEQ multiplex PCR, the repertoire was profiled, and TCRdb retains in-frame clones only, with some absent. V, J and clone size are taken as reported in that table, and D and trimming were inferred from the DNA itself. The table records roughly 2,000,000 clones, just under 95% of them present only once. It was CD45RO-negative cells, positively selected for CCR7, that made up naive CD8 cells, with terminally differentiated effector memory CD45RA+ cells excluded. Adult donors, all healthy and HIV-negative, had no recent acute infections or vaccinations. A remark on this clone: Its antigen is currently unknown.

The specimen sequenced was naive CD8+ T cells from PBMCs. This clonotype originated in a man between 18 and 29 years old in good health. Some clones in this sample may be carry-over from other donors' samples.

This chain's CDR3 is CASSLLGGRSSTDTQYF. Here the CDR3 DNA reads TGTGCCAGCAGCCTACTGGGGGGCCGTTCTAGCACAGATACGCAGTATTTT. The rearrangement links TRBV9 to TRBJ2-3, with D perhaps given as TRBD1 or TRBD2 (6 bases each). The CDR3 spans 17 residues. Trimming removed 4 bases from V and 0 bases from J, with 18 bases in between. The germline V gene has CDR1 SGDLS and CDR2 YYNGEE.